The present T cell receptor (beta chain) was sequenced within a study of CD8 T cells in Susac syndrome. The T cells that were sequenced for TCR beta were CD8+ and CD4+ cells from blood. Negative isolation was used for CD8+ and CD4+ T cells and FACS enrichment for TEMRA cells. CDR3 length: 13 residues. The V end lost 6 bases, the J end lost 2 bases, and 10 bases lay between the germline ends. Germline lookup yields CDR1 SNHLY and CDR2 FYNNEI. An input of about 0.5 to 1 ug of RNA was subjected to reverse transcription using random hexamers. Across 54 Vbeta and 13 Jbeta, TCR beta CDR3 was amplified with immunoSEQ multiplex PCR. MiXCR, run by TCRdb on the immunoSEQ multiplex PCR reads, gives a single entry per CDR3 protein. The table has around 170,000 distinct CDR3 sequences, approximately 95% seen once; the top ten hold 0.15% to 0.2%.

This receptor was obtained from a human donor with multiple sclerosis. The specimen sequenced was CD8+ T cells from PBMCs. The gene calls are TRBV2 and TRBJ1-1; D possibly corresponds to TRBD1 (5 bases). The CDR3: CASRETVNTEAFF. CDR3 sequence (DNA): TGTGCCAGCAGGGAGACAGTAAACACTGAAGCTTTCTTT.